Presented here are 7 T cell receptor beta chains from one specimen sequenced in a study of cytomegalovirus exposure and HLA in healthy donors. The study ran its PCR with 60 Vbeta and 13 Jbeta primers. The repertoire was sequenced with immunoSEQ multiplex PCR; TCRdb's copy has only in-frame clones and lacks some. The data contain 95,000 to 100,000 clones, 76% of them singletons. Sequenced material: PBMCs. The receptors derive from a middle-aged man in good health and CMV-seronegative.

CDR3 DNA: TGTGCCAGCAGTTACATGGAGGTCACCGGGGAGCTGTTTTTT. Encoded protein: CASSYMEVTGELFF. The chain employs TRBV6-5 and TRBJ2-2, with D perhaps TRBD2 (5 bases). The V gene lost 2 bases and the J gene lost 4 bases, with 8 bases spanning the gap. The V gene's germline CDR1 is MNHEY and CDR2 SVGAGI. This CDR3 is built from 14 residues.

This chain joins TRBV28 and TRBJ2-5; D is undetermined. This CDR3 region has 11 residues. Germline assignment: CDR1 MDHEN and CDR2 SYDVKM. V dropped 4 bases and J dropped 2 bases, with 2 bases sitting between them. The CDR3 loop reads CASSSQETQYF. The DNA of the CDR3 is TGTGCCAGCAGTTCTCAAGAGACCCAGTACTTC.

This chain links TRBV27 with TRBJ1-4; D possibly corresponds to TRBD1 (6 bases). V was shortened by 2 bases and J by 8 bases, with 15 bases between the two germline ends. Germline V gives CDR1 MNHEY, CDR2 SMNVEV (reference sequence). The CDR3 loop spans 15 amino acids. CDR3 coding DNA: TGTGCCAGCAGTTTAATACAGGGACGAAAGGAAAAACTGTTTTTT. Translating it yields CASSLIQGRKEKLFF.

As concerns this clone: The junction departs from the called germline gene at one end, perhaps through a read error. The chain carries TRBV5-4 and TRBJ1-1; 9 bases are shared with TRBD1. The length of the CDR3 is 14 residues. The germline V gene encodes CDR1 SGHNT and CDR2 YYREEE (reference sequence). CDR3 sequence: CASRLDRGWTEAFF. In nucleotides, the CDR3 is TGTGCCAGCAGGTTGGACAGGGGTTGGACTGAAGCTTTCTTT. The whole variable domain, remainder taken from reference TRBV5-4 and TRBJ1-1, is ETGVTQSPTHLIKTRGQQVTLRCSSQSGHNTVSWYQQALGQGPQFIFQYYREEENGRGNFPPRFSGLQFPNYSSELNVNALELDDSALYLCASRLDRGWTEAFFGQGTRLTVV.

On this clone: Within the sample, other DNA sequences also encode this same CDR3. V usage is TRBV19 and J usage is TRBJ2-3; D not resolved. V was trimmed by 3 bases and J by 1 base, leaving 5 bases between them. This CDR3 region has 13 residues. Germline lookup yields CDR1 LNHDA and CDR2 SQIVND (reference sequence). Here the CDR3 DNA reads TGTGCCAGTAGTATCCCAGGCACAGATACGCAGTATTTT. This encodes CASSIPGTDTQYF.

Concerning this clone itself: The same CDR3 also results from other DNA sequences found in this sample. V gene TRBV7-2 combines with J gene TRBJ2-1; 7 positions match TRBD2. With 4 bases clipped from V and 8 bases from J, the junction kept 8 bases outside the gene matches. The CDR3 is 14 amino acids. Per the germline V gene, CDR1 is SGHTA and CDR2 is FQGNSA. CDR3: CASSWGGISHEQFF. The CDR3 bases are TGTGCCAGCAGCTGGGGAGGGATAAGCCATGAGCAGTTCTTC.

The rearrangement uses TRBV6-1 and TRBJ1-6; D remains unclear. Germline assignment: CDR1 MNHNS and CDR2 SASEGT. With 6 bases removed from V and 8 bases from J, the gap between germline ends came to 14 bases. The CDR3 covers 14 residues. This CDR3 reads CASRFTLVYSPLHF. In DNA, the CDR3 is TGTGCCAGCAGGTTTACTCTAGTCTATTCACCCCTCCACTTT.